The 17 T cell receptor beta chains presented below share a single source sample, sequenced in a study of blood T cell repertoires in COVID-19. Measured with immunoSEQ multiplex PCR; TCRdb has only the in-frame clones, and not every one. The table has some 68,000 clones, around 90% seen once. The sample taken for sequencing was peripheral blood. The receptors come from a man aged 45-65 years with COVID-19, enrolled during active disease.

The chain combines TRBV5-1 with TRBJ1-5; possibly TRBD1 for D (6 bases). Germline V gives CDR1 SGHRS, CDR2 YFSETQ. V lost 4 bases and J lost 4, with 12 bases in between. The CDR3 is 14 amino acids. The CDR3 bases are TGCGCCAGCAGCCCGGACAGCCCGAATCAGCCCCAGCATTTT. Its translation is CASSPDSPNQPQHF.

The rearrangement joins TRBV12-3 or TRBV12-4 to TRBJ2-7; TRBD1 aligns across 8 bases. J lost 3 bases, V lost 6 bases, and 4 bases had no gene match. The CDR3 contains 13 residues. Here the CDR3 reads CASRDRALYEQYF. The CDR3 nucleotides are TGTGCCAGCAGGGACAGGGCCCTCTACGAGCAGTACTTC.

V is TRBV9 and J is TRBJ2-7; weak D call: TRBD2 (6 bases). Germline lookup yields CDR1 SGDLS and CDR2 YYNGEE. The CDR3 loop spans 14 amino acids. V shed 3 bases and J shed 7 bases, with 17 bases lying between them. The CDR3 loop reads CASSAQGMGGEQYF. The CDR3 bases are TGTGCCAGCAGCGCCCAGGGAATGGGGGGAGAGCAGTACTTC.

This rearrangement joins TRBV5-1 to TRBJ2-5, with TRBD2 identical over 9 bases. J was trimmed by 4 bases and V by 4 bases; bases with no gene match: 14. The CDR3 sequence is 17 residues long. CDR1 SGHRS and CDR2 YFSETQ come from the germline V gene. Here the CDR3 DNA reads TGCGCCAGCAGCCCCCAAGGGACTAGCTCTACGCGAGAGACCCAGTACTTC. Its translation: CASSPQGTSSTRETQYF.

This clone has only one observation. The chain couples TRBV2 to TRBJ1-5; TRBD1 might be the D (5 bases). Looked up from germline, CDR1 is SNHLY and CDR2 is FYNNEI. CDR3 length: 14 amino acids. V was trimmed by 6 bases and J by 0 bases, leaving 9 bases between them. CDR3 in amino acids: CASRPDSSNQPQHF. The CDR3, as DNA: TGTGCCAGCAGGCCCGACAGTAGCAATCAGCCCCAGCATTTT.

The chain uses TRBV24-1 and TRBJ2-2; TRBD1 matches 8 bases. The CDR3 contains 17 residues. After removal of 6 bases from V and 6 bases from J, the junction contained 14 bases not matched to a gene. The V gene's germline CDR1 is KGHDR and CDR2 SFDVKD. CDR3 DNA sequence: TGTGCCACCAGTAAGGGTTGGGGACAGGTTGAAGCCGGGGAGCTGTTTTTT. It codes for CATSKGWGQVEAGELFF.

Note on this clone: One end of the junction does not line up with germline, which may come from a read error. Other nucleotide sequences from this sample produce the same CDR3. V and J are TRBV5-6 and TRBJ1-2; the D is unclear. Germline CDR1 SGHDT, CDR2 YYEEEE. The CDR3 contains 13 residues. The CDR3, as DNA: TGCGCCAGCAGCTTGGCGGGAGGGTATGGCTACACCTTC. Translation gives CASSLAGGYGYTF.

The chain uses TRBV10-3 and TRBJ1-4, with D hard to call. Germline loops: CDR1 ENHRY, CDR2 SYGVKD. Trimming removed 0 bases from V and 8 bases from J, with 22 bases in between. The CDR3 has 18 amino acids. The CDR3 sequence: CAISESGVGGSQGEKLFF. In DNA form, the CDR3 reads TGTGCCATCAGTGAGTCTGGGGTAGGAGGGAGCCAAGGAGAAAAACTGTTTTTT.

This chain joins TRBV4-3 and TRBJ1-6, with 9 nucleotides matching TRBD1. This CDR3 is built from 20 residues. Unmatched junction bases numbered 13, after V lost 4 bases and J lost 0 bases. Germline V gives CDR1 LGHNA, CDR2 YSLEER. The CDR3: CASSPAPVTGGSSYNSPLHF. The CDR3 nucleotides are TGCGCCAGCAGCCCCGCCCCCGTGACAGGGGGTAGCTCCTATAATTCACCCCTCCACTTT.

The chain joins TRBV18 to TRBJ2-7, with 7 bases that match TRBD2. Germline V CDR1 and CDR2: KGHSH, LQKENI. This CDR3 is built from 16 residues. Trimming at V came to 0 bases and at J to 1 base, leaving 6 bases not matched to a gene. The DNA of the CDR3 is TGTGCCAGCTCACCACCGTCGGGGGGTAGATCCTACGAGCAGTACTTC. This gives the protein CASSPPSGGRSYEQYF.

This clone was detected only a few times. The chain couples TRBV19 to TRBJ2-7; 10 nucleotides line up with TRBD1. The V segment lost 5 bases and the J segment 3 bases; nucleotides outside the gene matches: 7. CDR1 is LNHDA, CDR2 SQIVND, per germline (reference sequence). This CDR3 is built from 15 residues. The CDR3 is CASSEQTGGFYEQYF. CDR3 nucleotide sequence: TGTGCCAGTAGTGAACAGACAGGGGGCTTCTACGAGCAGTACTTC.

The J gene is TRBJ2-3, the V gene TRBV7-3; tentative D call: TRBD2 (6 bases). The CDR3 loop spans 17 amino acids. Germline V lookup: CDR1 SGHTA, CDR2 FQGTGA. V was pared by 6 bases and J by 6 bases, with 25 bases between. CDR3 DNA sequence: TGTGCCAGCAGATCAGGAACGACGGGGGAAAGTGGCGATACGCAGTATTTT. Its translation is CASRSGTTGESGDTQYF.

CDR3 amino acids: CASSSYDRYSNQPQHF. DNA for the CDR3: TGTGCCAGCAGCTCATACGACAGGTATAGCAATCAGCCCCAGCATTTT. The V and J genes are TRBV7-2 and TRBJ1-5, with D tentatively TRBD1 (6 bases). V was cut by 4 bases and J by 0 bases, with 13 bases left in between. CDR1 and CDR2 from the germline V gene are SGHTA and FQGNSA. CDR3 length equals 16 residues.

V and J are TRBV5-1 and TRBJ2-7; tentatively, D is TRBD2 (5 bases). CDR1 SGHRS and CDR2 YFSETQ come from the germline V gene. CDR3 length: 13 amino acids. Trimming stripped 3 bases from V and 1 base from J, with 8 bases between. The CDR3 is CASSSTSSYEQYF. Here the CDR3 DNA reads TGCGCCAGCAGCTCCACTAGTTCCTACGAGCAGTACTTC.

The chain carries TRBV3-1 (or the pseudogene TRBV3-2) and TRBJ2-2, with 8 bases lining up with TRBD1. The CDR3 runs to 11 residues. V shed 4 bases, J shed 14 bases, and the junction held 3 bases outside the gene matches. Germline assignment: CDR1 LGHDT and CDR2 YNNKEL (reference sequence). Written as DNA, the CDR3 is TGTGCCAGCAGCCGGGACAGGCGACTGTTTTTT. Amino acid sequence: CASSRDRRLFF.

The rearrangement joins TRBV19 to TRBJ1-5, with 8 bases identical to TRBD1. Unmatched junction bases numbered 10, after V lost 3 bases and J lost 6 bases. Germline V lookup: CDR1 LNHDA, CDR2 SQIVND (reference sequence). The CDR3 spans 16 residues. The CDR3 DNA sequence: TGTGCCAGTAGTATCCCCGGACAGGGAGGTTCTCAGCCCCAGCATTTT. Its protein is CASSIPGQGGSQPQHF.

This chain links TRBV18 with TRBJ2-1; tentative D call: TRBD2 (6 bases). The V end lost 3 bases, the J end lost 5 bases, and 11 bases lay between the germline ends. CDR3 length: 14 residues. CDR1 and CDR2 (germline): KGHSH, LQKENI. CDR3 protein: CASSPSGRDNEQFF. Written as DNA, the CDR3 is TGTGCCAGCTCACCCAGCGGGCGGGACAATGAGCAGTTCTTC.